Described below is a single T cell receptor beta chain sequence and its context. As handled by the study authors: Using reference gene primer amplification, nucleated cell counts were estimated. The protocol was immunoSEQ multiplex PCR, while the TCRdb copy is restricted to in-frame clones and leaves out a portion. V and J calls and clone size are as listed in that table; D and trimming were resolved from the DNA. Of around 270,000 clones listed, approximately 88% were seen once; the top ten hold over 2.5%. The CDR3 consists of 13 residues. Trimming took 6 bases from V and 0 from J; bases not matched to a gene: 2. This sample was included in a study of blood T cell repertoires in COVID-19. Allocation to cohorts depended on clinical history reported by the participants. Exposed participants encountered a COVID-19 case during the 2 weeks preceding study entry.

Sample: PBMCs or T cells enriched from blood (not recorded which). J is TRBJ2-7 and V is TRBV12-3 or TRBV12-4, with 7 bases identical to TRBD2. The sequence came from a woman in her thirties or forties who had been exposed to COVID-19. The CDR3 protein is CASRRGGSYEQYF. CDR3 nucleotides: TGTGCCAGCAGGCGCGGGGGCTCCTACGAGCAGTACTTC.